The source of this T cell receptor beta chain is a study of CD8+CD57+ T cells in acquired aplastic anemia. Study-wide results and limits: Both patients and controls carried the same twenty-nine CD8+ CDR3 sequences.

This clonotype was detected only once. No antigen is known for it. Genomic DNA acted as the template from which TCR beta VDJ combination and CDR3 sequence profiling were carried out. TCRdb analysed the reads with MiXCR anew, one entry per CDR3 protein. The table includes roughly 420,000 distinct CDR3 sequences, roughly 64% detected once. The sequencing sample was made of sorted CD4+, CD8+, or CD8+CD57+ T cells (not recorded which) from PBMCs. The TCR originated in a human donor in good health, serving as a control.

The CDR3 DNA reads TGTGCCAGCAGTTTAGATTCAGGGTACGAGCAGTACTTC. Translated, it gives CASSLDSGYEQYF. V and J are TRBV12-3 or TRBV12-4 and TRBJ2-7, with D perhaps TRBD1 (5 bases). V gave up 1 base and J gave up 4 bases, with 8 bases separating them. This CDR3 spans 13 amino acids.